The clone carrying this T cell receptor (beta chain) was found many times. Its antigen is not known. Time point indicated: healthy volunteer bleed at 6 weeks. Total RNA was isolated from unfractionated whole blood. These data originate in a study of human T cells and chemical hapten exposure. Study results and caveats: Those TCRs sitting above 1 in 1000 frequency stayed the same with DPC sensitization.

Per the study methods: Sequenced samples showed a median of approximately 96,000 TCRs each, with counts running from about 20,000 to 690,000. TCRdb reanalysed the RACE reads using MiXCR and keeps one entry per CDR3 protein. TCRdb, not the authors, supplied the V and J calls. The sample consists of 70,000 to 85,000 distinct CDR3 sequences, about 9% of them appearing once. V trimming: 4 bases; J trimming: 5 bases; junction bases outside the gene matches: 3. CDR3 length: 14 amino acids. The germline V gene has CDR1 SGHNT and CDR2 YYREEE (reference sequence). The specimen was whole blood. The clonotype originates from a male donor in good health. Some clones in this sample may be carry-over from other donors' samples. This chain connects TRBV5-4 to TRBJ2-5; 12 bases match TRBD2. CDR3 bases: TGTGCCAGCAGCCCTAGCGGGGGGGCGGAGACCCAGTACTTC. This translates into CASSPSGGAETQYF. Full variable domain (missing parts from reference TRBV5-4 and TRBJ2-5): ETGVTQSPTHLIKTRGQQVTLRCSSQSGHNTVSWYQQALGQGPQFIFQYYREEENGRGNFPPRFSGLQFPNYSSELNVNALELDDSALYLCASSPSGGAETQYFGPGTRLLVL.